This passage covers 5 T cell receptor beta chains from one sample sequenced in a study of CD8+ T cells in alopecia areata. The treatment is: oral pan-JAK inhibitor, 5-10 mg twice daily. Extraction and reverse transcription of RNA yielded cDNA as the sequencing template. Generated by immunoSEQ multiplex PCR, the TCRdb table keeps only in-frame clones and is missing some. The sample yields 98,000 or so clones, approximately 66% seen once. The sample in question was CD8+ T cells sorted from blood, obtained at week 4, from a patient treated with tofacitinib. These TCRs come from a human donor with alopecia areata.

This clone has only a few counts. This rearrangement joins TRBV19 to TRBJ2-2, with D maybe TRBD2 (6 bases). This CDR3 has 18 residues. The germline V gene encodes CDR1 LNHDA and CDR2 SQIVND (reference sequence). Deletions cut 5 bases from V and 1 base from J, with 20 bases between. CDR3 sequence: CASSPPRLAPQNTGELFF. In DNA form, the CDR3 reads TGTGCCAGTAGTCCCCCGAGGCTAGCGCCGCAGAACACCGGGGAGCTGTTTTTT.

This chain uses TRBV29-1 with TRBJ1-1; perhaps TRBD1 as D (5 bases). Germline V gene sequence: CDR1 SQVTM, CDR2 ANQGSEA. The CDR3 extends over 13 amino acids. With 7 bases removed from V and 1 base from J, the gap between germline ends came to 13 bases. The CDR3, as DNA: TGCAGCGCGACCGGGACGACGAACACTGAAGCTTTCTTT. Its protein product is CSATGTTNTEAFF.

The V and J genes are TRBV27 and TRBJ2-3; D call uncertain. V lost 7 bases and J lost 1, with 15 bases in between. CDR1 is MNHEY and CDR2 is SMNVEV in the germline V gene (reference sequence). The CDR3 loop spans 15 amino acids. CDR3 region: CASTSLTARTDTQYF. The DNA of the CDR3 is TGTGCCAGCACGTCCCTCACGGCCCGCACAGATACGCAGTATTTT.

The J gene is TRBJ1-2, the V gene TRBV27; D perhaps matches TRBD1 (5 bases). Germline-derived CDR1 and CDR2 are MNHEY and SMNVEV (reference sequence). The V and J ends lost 0 bases and 5 bases respectively, with 13 bases between them. This CDR3 is 15 amino acids long. The CDR3 reads CASSLSIQGGYGYTF. As DNA, the CDR3 is TGTGCCAGCAGTTTATCGATTCAGGGAGGATATGGCTACACCTTC.

As regards this clone: Other DNA sequences within the sample encode an identical CDR3. V gene TRBV27 combines with J gene TRBJ2-1; 8 bases agree with TRBD2. Losses at the gene ends were 6 bases for V and 4 bases for J; bases not matched to a gene: 5. This CDR3 is 14 amino acids long. From germline, CDR1 is MNHEY and CDR2 SMNVEV (reference sequence). The CDR3 here is CASSLTSGYNEQFF. The CDR3 DNA reads as TGTGCCAGCAGCCTAACTAGCGGTTACAATGAGCAGTTCTTC.